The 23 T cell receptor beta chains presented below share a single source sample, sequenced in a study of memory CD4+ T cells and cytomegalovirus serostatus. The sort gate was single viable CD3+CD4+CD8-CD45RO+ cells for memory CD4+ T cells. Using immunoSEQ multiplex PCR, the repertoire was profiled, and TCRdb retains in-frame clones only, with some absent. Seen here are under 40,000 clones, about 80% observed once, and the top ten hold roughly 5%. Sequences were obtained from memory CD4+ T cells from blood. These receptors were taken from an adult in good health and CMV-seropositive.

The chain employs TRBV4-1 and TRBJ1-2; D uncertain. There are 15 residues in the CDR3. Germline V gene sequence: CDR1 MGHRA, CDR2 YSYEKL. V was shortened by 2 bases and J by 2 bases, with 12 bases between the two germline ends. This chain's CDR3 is CASSQQPTANYGYTF. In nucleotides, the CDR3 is TGCGCCAGCAGCCAACAGCCGACCGCCAACTATGGCTACACCTTC.

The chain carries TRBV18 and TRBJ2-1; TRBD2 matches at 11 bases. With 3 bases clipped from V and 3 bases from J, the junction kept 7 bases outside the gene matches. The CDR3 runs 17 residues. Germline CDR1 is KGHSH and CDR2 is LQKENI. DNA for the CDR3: TGTGCCAGCTCACCGGGGGTGGGGACTAGCGGCTACAATGAGCAGTTCTTC. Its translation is CASSPGVGTSGYNEQFF. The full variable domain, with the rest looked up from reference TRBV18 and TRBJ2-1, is NAGVMQNPRHLVRRRGQEARLRCSPMKGHSHVYWYRQLPEEGLKFMVYLQKENIIDESGMPKERFSAEFPKEGPSILRIQQVVRGDSAAYFCASSPGVGTSGYNEQFFGPGTRLTVL.

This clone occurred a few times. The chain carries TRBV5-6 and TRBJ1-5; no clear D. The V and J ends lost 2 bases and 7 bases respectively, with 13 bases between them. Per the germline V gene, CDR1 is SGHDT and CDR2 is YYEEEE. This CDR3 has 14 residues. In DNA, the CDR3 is TGTGCCAGCAGCTTTACTGGGCGGGAACAGCCCCAGCATTTT. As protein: CASSFTGREQPQHF.

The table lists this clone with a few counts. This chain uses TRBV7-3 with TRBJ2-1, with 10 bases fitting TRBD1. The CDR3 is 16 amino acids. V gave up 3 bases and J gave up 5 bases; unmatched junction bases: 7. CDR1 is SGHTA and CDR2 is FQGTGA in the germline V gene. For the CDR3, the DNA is TGTGCCAGCAGCTTGGCCAGGGACAGGGGAAACAATGAGCAGTTCTTC. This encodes CASSLARDRGNNEQFF.

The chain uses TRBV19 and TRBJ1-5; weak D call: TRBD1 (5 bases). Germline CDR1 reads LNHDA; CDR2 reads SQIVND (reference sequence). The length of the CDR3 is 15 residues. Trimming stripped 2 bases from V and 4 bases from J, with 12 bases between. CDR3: CASSISGPANQPQHF. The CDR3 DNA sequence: TGTGCCAGTAGTATATCAGGGCCGGCAAATCAGCCCCAGCATTTT.

This chain's CDR3 is CASKAGDRNEQFF. Here the CDR3 DNA reads TGTGCCAGCAAAGCGGGAGATCGGAATGAGCAGTTCTTC. V usage is TRBV6-5 and J usage is TRBJ2-1, with 8 bases lining up with TRBD2. The germline V gene has CDR1 MNHEY and CDR2 SVGAGI. The V gene end was trimmed by 7 bases and the J gene end by 7 bases; junction bases not matched to a gene: 6. This CDR3 has 13 residues.

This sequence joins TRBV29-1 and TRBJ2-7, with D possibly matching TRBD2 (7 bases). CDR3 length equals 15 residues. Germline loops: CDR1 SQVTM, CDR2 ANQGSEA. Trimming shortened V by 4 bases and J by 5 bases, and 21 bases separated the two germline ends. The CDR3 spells CSVVGRGEGKHEQYF. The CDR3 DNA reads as TGCAGCGTTGTTGGGAGGGGGGAAGGAAAGCACGAGCAGTACTTC.

CDR3 region: CASSPLGWNGETQYF. The CDR3 nucleotides are TGTGCCAGCAGCCCCTTAGGATGGAATGGGGAGACCCAGTACTTC. V gene TRBV5-4 combines with J gene TRBJ2-5; D uncertain. The CDR3 has 15 residues. CDR1 is SGHNT and CDR2 is YYREEE in the germline V gene (reference sequence). V lost 4 bases and J lost 5, with 18 bases in between.

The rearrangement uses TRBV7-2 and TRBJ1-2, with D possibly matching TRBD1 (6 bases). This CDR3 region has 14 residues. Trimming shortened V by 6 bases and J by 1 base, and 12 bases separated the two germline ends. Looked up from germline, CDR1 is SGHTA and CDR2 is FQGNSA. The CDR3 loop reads CASRSGTLNYGYTF. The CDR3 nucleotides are TGTGCCAGCAGGTCCGGGACACTTAACTATGGCTACACCTTC.

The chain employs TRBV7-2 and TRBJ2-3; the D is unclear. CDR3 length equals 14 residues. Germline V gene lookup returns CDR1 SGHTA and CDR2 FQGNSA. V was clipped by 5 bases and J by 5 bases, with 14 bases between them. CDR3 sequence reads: CASSQVWGGDTQYF. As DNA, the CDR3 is TGTGCCAGCAGCCAAGTTTGGGGTGGAGATACGCAGTATTTT.

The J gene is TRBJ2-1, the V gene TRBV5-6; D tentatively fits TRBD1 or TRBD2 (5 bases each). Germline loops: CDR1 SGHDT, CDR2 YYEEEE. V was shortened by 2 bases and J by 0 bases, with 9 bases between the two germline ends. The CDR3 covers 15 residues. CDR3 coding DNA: TGTGCCAGCAGCTTACCTGGGGGCTCCTACAATGAGCAGTTCTTC. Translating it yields CASSLPGGSYNEQFF.

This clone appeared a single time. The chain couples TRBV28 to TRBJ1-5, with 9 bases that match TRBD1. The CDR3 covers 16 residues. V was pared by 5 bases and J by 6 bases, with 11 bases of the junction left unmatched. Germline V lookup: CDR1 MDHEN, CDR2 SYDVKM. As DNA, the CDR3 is TGTGCCAGCAGTCCCATTGGGGACAGGGCTTTTCAGCCCCAGCATTTT. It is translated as CASSPIGDRAFQPQHF. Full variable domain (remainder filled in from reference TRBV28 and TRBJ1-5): DVKVTQSSRYLVKRTGEKVFLECVQDMDHENMFWYRQDPGLGLRLIYFSYDVKMKEKGDIPEGYSVSREKKERFSLILESASTNQTSMYLCASSPIGDRAFQPQHFGDGTRLSIL.

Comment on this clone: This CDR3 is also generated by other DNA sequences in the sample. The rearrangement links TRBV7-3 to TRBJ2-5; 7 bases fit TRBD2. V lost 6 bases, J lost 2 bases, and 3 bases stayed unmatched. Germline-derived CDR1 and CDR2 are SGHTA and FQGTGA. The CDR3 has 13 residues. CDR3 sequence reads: CASSLGGQETQYF. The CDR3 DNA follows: TGTGCCAGCAGTCTCGGGGGGCAAGAGACCCAGTACTTC.

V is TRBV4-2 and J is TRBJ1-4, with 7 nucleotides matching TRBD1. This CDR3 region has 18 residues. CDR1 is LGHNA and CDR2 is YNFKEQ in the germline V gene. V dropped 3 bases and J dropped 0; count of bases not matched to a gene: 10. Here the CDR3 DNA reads TGTGCCAGCAGCCACCGCCTCATTGACAGGGCAACTAATGAAAAACTGTTTTTT. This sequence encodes CASSHRLIDRATNEKLFF.

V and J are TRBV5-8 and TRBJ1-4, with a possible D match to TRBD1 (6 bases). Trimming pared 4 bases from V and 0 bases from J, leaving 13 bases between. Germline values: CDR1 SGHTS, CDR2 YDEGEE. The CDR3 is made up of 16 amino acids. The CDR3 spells CASSRGDIATNEKLFF. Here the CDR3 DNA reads TGTGCCAGCAGCAGAGGGGACATTGCAACTAATGAAAAACTGTTTTTT.

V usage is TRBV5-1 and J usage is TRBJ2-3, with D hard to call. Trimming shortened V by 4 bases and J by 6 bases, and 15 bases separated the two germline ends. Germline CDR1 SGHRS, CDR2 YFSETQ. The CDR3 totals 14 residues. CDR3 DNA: TGCGCCAGCAGCGTCACCAGAATGTCGGATACGCAGTATTTT. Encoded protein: CASSVTRMSDTQYF. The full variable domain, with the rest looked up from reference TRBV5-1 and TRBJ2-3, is KAGVTQTPRYLIKTRGQQVTLSCSPISGHRSVSWYQQTPGQGLQFLFEYFSETQRNKGNFPGRFSGRQFSNSRSEMNVSTLELGDSALYLCASSVTRMSDTQYFGPGTRLTVL.

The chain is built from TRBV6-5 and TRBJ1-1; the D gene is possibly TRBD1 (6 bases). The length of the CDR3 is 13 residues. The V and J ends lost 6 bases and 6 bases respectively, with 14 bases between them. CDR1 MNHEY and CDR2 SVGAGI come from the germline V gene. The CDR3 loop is CASSPMGGPEAFF. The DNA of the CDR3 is TGTGCCAGCAGCCCCATGGGGGGCCCTGAAGCTTTCTTT.

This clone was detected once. The CDR3 nucleotides read TGTGCCAGCAGCGAAGGGAGAGTAGGGGATCAGCCCCAGCATTTT. Translating it yields CASSEGRVGDQPQHF. The chain combines TRBV7-9 with TRBJ1-5, with TRBD1 as a possible D gene (5 bases). There are 15 residues in the CDR3. Trimming cost V 5 bases and J 5 bases, with 16 bases left between them. In germline, CDR1 is SEHNR, CDR2 FQNEAQ (reference sequence).

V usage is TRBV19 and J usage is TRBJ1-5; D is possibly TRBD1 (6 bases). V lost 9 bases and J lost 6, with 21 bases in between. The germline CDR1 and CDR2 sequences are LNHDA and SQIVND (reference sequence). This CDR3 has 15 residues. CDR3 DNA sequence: TGTGCCAGCAACGTTAAACAGGGTACTGGTCAGCCCCAGCATTTT. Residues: CASNVKQGTGQPQHF. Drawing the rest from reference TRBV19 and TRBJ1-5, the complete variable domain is DGGITQSPKYLFRKEGQNVTLSCEQNLNHDAMYWYRQDPGQGLRLIYYSQIVNDFQKGDIAEGYSVSREKKESFPLTVTSAQKNPTAFYLCASNVKQGTGQPQHFGDGTRLSIL.

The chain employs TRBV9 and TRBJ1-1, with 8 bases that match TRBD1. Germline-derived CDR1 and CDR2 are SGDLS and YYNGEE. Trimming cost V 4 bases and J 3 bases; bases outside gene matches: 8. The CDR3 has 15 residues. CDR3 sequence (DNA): TGTGCCAGCAGCAGACGGACAGGGCCCGACACTGAAGCTTTCTTT. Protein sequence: CASSRRTGPDTEAFF. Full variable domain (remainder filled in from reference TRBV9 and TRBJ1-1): DSGVTQTPKHLITATGQRVTLRCSPRSGDLSVYWYQQSLDQGLQFLIQYYNGEERAKGNILERFSAQQFPDLHSELNLSSLELGDSALYFCASSRRTGPDTEAFFGQGTRLTVV.

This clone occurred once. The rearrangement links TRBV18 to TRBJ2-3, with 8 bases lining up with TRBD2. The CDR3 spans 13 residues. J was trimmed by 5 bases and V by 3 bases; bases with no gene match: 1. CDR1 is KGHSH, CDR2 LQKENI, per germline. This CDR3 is CASSPTSGDTQYF. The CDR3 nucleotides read TGTGCCAGCTCACCCACTAGCGGAGATACGCAGTATTTT. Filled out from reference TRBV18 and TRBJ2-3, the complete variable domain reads NAGVMQNPRHLVRRRGQEARLRCSPMKGHSHVYWYRQLPEEGLKFMVYLQKENIIDESGMPKERFSAEFPKEGPSILRIQQVVRGDSAAYFCASSPTSGDTQYFGPGTRLTVL.

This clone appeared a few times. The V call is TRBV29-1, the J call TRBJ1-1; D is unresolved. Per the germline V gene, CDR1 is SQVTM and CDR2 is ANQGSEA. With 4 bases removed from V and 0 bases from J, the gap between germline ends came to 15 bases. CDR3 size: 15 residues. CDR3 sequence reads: CSVVGPFGMNTEAFF. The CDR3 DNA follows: TGCAGCGTTGTGGGTCCGTTTGGGATGAACACTGAAGCTTTCTTT. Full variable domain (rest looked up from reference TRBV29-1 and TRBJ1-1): SAVISQKPSRDICQRGTSLTIQCQVDSQVTMMFWYRQQPGQSLTLIATANQGSEATYESGFVIDKFPISRPNLTFSTLTVSNMSPEDSSIYLCSVVGPFGMNTEAFFGQGTRLTVV.

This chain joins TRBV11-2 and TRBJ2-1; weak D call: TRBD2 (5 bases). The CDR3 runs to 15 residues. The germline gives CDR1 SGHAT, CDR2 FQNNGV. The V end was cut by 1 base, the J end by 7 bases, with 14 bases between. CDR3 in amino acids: CASSLGGFTGNEQFF. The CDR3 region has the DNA TGTGCCAGCAGCTTAGGAGGGTTTACGGGTAATGAGCAGTTCTTC.